Listed below are T cell receptor beta chains from one sample, sequenced in a study of graft-versus-host responses after intestinal transplantation. Their antigens are not known. The table came from immunoSEQ multiplex PCR; TCRdb's copy has only in-frame clones and leaves some out. The table records fewer than 150,000 clones, 85% to 95% of them present only once. The sample here was unstimulated CD4+ T cells sorted from spleen or lymph node cells, taken before intestinal transplant. These receptors originate from a human donor who received an intestinal transplant. The CDR3 runs from the conserved cysteine through the conserved F or W. D genes are given only for firm matches. Rows give clone size only sometimes, using once, few, many, or a class for an expanded clone.

size,V,J,D,DNA,CDR3
NA,TRBV5-8,TRBJ2-7,TRBD1,TGTGCCAGCAGCTACCCGGACAGGACCAAACAGTACTTC,CASSYPDRTKQYF
NA,TRBV6-5,TRBJ2-5,TRBD1,TGTGCCAGCAGCCAAGACAGGGATGGGACCCAGTACTTC,CASSQDRDGTQYF
NA,TRBV10-2,TRBJ1-4,TRBD1,TGCGCCAGCAGTGTGGGACAGAATAATGAAAAACTGTTTTTT,CASSVGQNNEKLFF
NA,TRBV4-2,TRBJ1-2,TRBD1,TGTGCCAGCAGCCCGAGACAGGGACCCAACTATGGCTACACCTTC,CASSPRQGPNYGYTF
NA,TRBV6-5,TRBJ1-2,NA,TGTGCCAGCAGTTACTCGGGGGGAGGGGCGGAAGGCTACACCTTC,CASSYSGGGAEGYTF
NA,TRBV6-6,TRBJ1-6,TRBD1,TGTGCCAGCAGCGGACAGGGGATCTCACCCCTCCACTTT,CASSGQGISPLHF
NA,TRBV9,TRBJ2-1,NA,TGTGCCAGCGGTTCTTCGGGGCCCGGTGAGCAGTTCTTC,CASGSSGPGEQFF
NA,TRBV4-1,TRBJ1-2,TRBD1,TGCGCCAGCAGTCCGACAGGGGGCGTAATGTGGGGAGGCTACACCTTC,CASSPTGGVMWGGYTF
NA,TRBV6-5,TRBJ2-1,NA,TGTGCCAGCAGGAGACAGGGCGGGACGCGAGAGCAGTTCTTC,CASRRQGGTREQFF
NA,TRBV15,TRBJ2-5,NA,TGTGCCACCAGCAGAGAGAAGGCCAAGGAGACCCAGTACTTC,CATSREKAKETQYF
NA,TRBV19,TRBJ2-4,TRBD1,TGTGCCAGTAGTCGTGGGACAGGGGACATTCAGTACTTC,CASSRGTGDIQYF
NA,TRBV25-1,TRBJ2-5,TRBD1,TGTGCCAGCAGACCTTACAGGGGGTCGAGGGGAGAGACCCAGTACTTC,CASRPYRGSRGETQYF
NA,TRBV4-1,TRBJ1-2,NA,TGCGCCAGCAGCCTGGACATGGCTAACTATGGCTACACCTTC,CASSLDMANYGYTF
NA,TRBV7-2,TRBJ1-6,NA,TGTGCCAGCAGCTTTACAAATTCACCCCTCCACTTT,CASSFTNSPLHF
once,TRBV6-1,TRBJ1-2,NA,TGTGCCAGCAGTGAAGCGTTGGGCTATGGCTACACCTTC,CASSEALGYGYTF
NA,TRBV4-1,TRBJ1-6,NA,TGCGCCAGCAGCCAAGACCTTGGACGGGGATATAATTCACCCCTCCACTTT,CASSQDLGRGYNSPLHF
once,TRBV9,TRBJ1-3,TRBD1,TGTGCCAGCAGCGTAGGCGGGGACAGACCTTGGGACACCATATATTTT,CASSVGGDRPWDTIYF
few,TRBV9,TRBJ2-7,TRBD1,TGTGCCAGCAGCGTACGGGACAGCTCCTACGAGCAGTACTTC,CASSVRDSSYEQYF
NA,TRBV7-2,TRBJ1-5,NA,TGTGCCAGCAGCGGAGGACCTAGCAATCAGCCCCAGCATTTT,CASSGGPSNQPQHF
few,TRBV10-3,TRBJ1-4,TRBD1,TGTGCCGCCGGGACAGCTAATGAAAAACTGTTTTTT,CAAGTANEKLFF
NA,TRBV4-1,TRBJ2-7,TRBD1,TGCGCCAGCAGCCAGACCCTACAGGGGCCGGGGCAGTACTTC,CASSQTLQGPGQYF
NA,TRBV2,TRBJ1-6,NA,TGTGCCAGCAGTGCTTCCCCGCAGGGTCGATCACCCCTCCACTTT,CASSASPQGRSPLHF
NA,TRBV15,TRBJ2-6,NA,TGTGCCACCAGCAGAGATCCTCTGGGGGCTGGGGCCAACGTCCTGACTTTC,CATSRDPLGAGANVLTF
NA,TRBV28,TRBJ1-5,NA,TGTGCCAGCAGACTAGGCGGGGGGAAGCCCCAGCATTTT,CASRLGGGKPQHF
NA,TRBV27,TRBJ2-7,NA,TGTGCCAGCAGTTTCTCCCGCGGGATGAGCTCCTACGAGCAGTACTTC,CASSFSRGMSSYEQYF
NA,TRBV19,TRBJ1-2,NA,TGTGCCAGTAGTATAGGAGCTACAATAAGTATCTATGGCTACACCTTC,CASSIGATISIYGYTF
NA,TRBV14,TRBJ2-6,NA,TGTGCCAGCAGCCGACAAACAGGTCTTAGGGCCAACGTCCTGACTTTC,CASSRQTGLRANVLTF
NA,TRBV2,TRBJ2-1,TRBD1,TGTGCCAGGGGGATAGGACAGGGGGCGCAGAATGAGCAGTTCTTC,CARGIGQGAQNEQFF
NA,TRBV11-3,TRBJ2-7,NA,TGTGCCAGCAGCTTTCATCGATACGGGACATCGGAGACCTACGAGCAGTACTTC,CASSFHRYGTSETYEQYF
NA,TRBV10-3,TRBJ2-1,NA,TGTGCCAGCACCCCTACTGTTAACAATGAGCAGTTCTTC,CASTPTVNNEQFF
once,TRBV6-6,TRBJ2-2,NA,TGTGCCAGCAGTTACGGGGGGGCCGCCGGGGAGCTGTTTTTT,CASSYGGAAGELFF
NA,TRBV4-1,TRBJ1-6,TRBD1,TGCGCCAGCAGCCAAGGGGACAGGGGGCGGAATTCACCCCTCCACTTT,CASSQGDRGRNSPLHF
NA,TRBV7-6,TRBJ2-2,TRBD2,TGTGCCAGCAGCTTAGTCCCGAGGGGGGGACTAGCGCACCCCGGGGAGCTGTTTTTT,CASSLVPRGGLAHPGELFF
once,TRBV9,TRBJ2-1,NA,TGTGCCAGCCATCCTCACGAAAGCTCCTACAATGAGCAGTTCTTC,CASHPHESSYNEQFF
NA,TRBV18,TRBJ2-5,TRBD1,TGTGCCAGCTCACCACCTACGACAGGGCGAGAGACCCAGTACTTC,CASSPPTTGRETQYF
once,TRBV15,TRBJ2-5,NA,TGTGCCACCAGCAGAGATAACGGAGGAGAGACCCAGTACTTC,CATSRDNGGETQYF
NA,TRBV5-6,TRBJ2-3,TRBD2,TGTGCCAGCAGCTTGCTACTAGCGGGGAGCACAGATACGCAGTATTTT,CASSLLLAGSTDTQYF
NA,TRBV11-2,TRBJ1-2,NA,TGTGCCAGCAGCTTAGAAAGGGCTGGAGGCTATGGCTACACCTTC,CASSLERAGGYGYTF
NA,TRBV2,TRBJ1-3,NA,TGTGCCAGCCGCCTGGAGGAGCTCTCTGGAAACACCATATATTTT,CASRLEELSGNTIYF
NA,TRBV11-3,TRBJ2-2,TRBD1,TGTGCCAGCAGTTCACAGGGGGACGGGGAGCTGTTTTTT,CASSSQGDGELFF
NA,TRBV5-1,TRBJ1-5,NA,TGCGCCAGCAGCTTGGCCCCGGGGAATCAGCCCCAGCATTTT,CASSLAPGNQPQHF
NA,TRBV10-3,TRBJ1-2,TRBD1,TGTGCCGCCGGGACAGGGGGCGCGGGTGACTATGGCTACACCTTC,CAAGTGGAGDYGYTF
NA,TRBV18,TRBJ2-2,TRBD1,TGTGCCAGCTCATCGACCGGGACAGGGGGATCCGGGGAGCTGTTTTTT,CASSSTGTGGSGELFF
NA,TRBV2,TRBJ1-2,TRBD1,TGTGCCAGCACCCCCCCGGGACAGGGGGCGACTGGCTACACCTTC,CASTPPGQGATGYTF
few,TRBV18,TRBJ2-7,TRBD2,TGTGCCAGCTCACCAAGGAGCGGGGACTACGAGCAGTACTTC,CASSPRSGDYEQYF
once,TRBV11-2,TRBJ2-2,TRBD1,TGTGCCAGCAGCAAAGGACAGGGCCCGACGTTGAAAACCGGGGAGCTGTTTTTT,CASSKGQGPTLKTGELFF
NA,TRBV4-1,TRBJ2-6,NA,TGCGCCAGCAGCCAAGGGGTTACTGGGGCCAACGTCCTGACTTTC,CASSQGVTGANVLTF
NA,TRBV7-6,TRBJ2-3,NA,TGTGCCAGCAGCTTAATAAACTCTGTCACAGATACGCAGTATTTT,CASSLINSVTDTQYF
NA,TRBV11-2,TRBJ2-5,TRBD2,TGTGCCAGCAGCCGGACTAGCGGGGGGCAAGAGACCCAGTACTTC,CASSRTSGGQETQYF
NA,TRBV7-2,TRBJ2-5,NA,TGTGCCAGCAGGGAAAGGCGACAAGAGACCCAGTACTTC,CASRERRQETQYF
NA,TRBV5-1,TRBJ2-1,NA,TGCGCCAGCAGCTTGGATGTGGGGCTGTTCTTC,CASSLDVGLFF
NA,TRBV18,TRBJ2-3,NA,TGTGCCAGCTCACCCGGGGGTTCCACAGATACGCAGTATTTT,CASSPGGSTDTQYF
NA,TRBV15,TRBJ2-7,NA,TGTGCCACCAGCAGAGGGGCCCCCCTAGGAGGCTCTGGCTCCTACGAGCAGTACTTC,CATSRGAPLGGSGSYEQYF
NA,TRBV5-1,TRBJ2-1,NA,TGCGCCAGCAGCTTGCGGCCCAATCCCCTGGATGAGCAGTTCTTC,CASSLRPNPLDEQFF
NA,TRBV5-4,TRBJ1-2,NA,TGTGCCAGCAGCTTGGATTCAGGAACATTCTATGGCTACACCTTC,CASSLDSGTFYGYTF
few,TRBV7-6,TRBJ2-3,TRBD1,TGTGCCAGCAGCTATGGGGGACAGGGCACAGATACGCAGTATTTT,CASSYGGQGTDTQYF
NA,TRBV9,TRBJ2-1,TRBD1,TGTGCCAGCAGCGTAGACGGGACAGGGGAATACGGTGAGCAGTTCTTC,CASSVDGTGEYGEQFF
NA,TRBV27,TRBJ2-1,TRBD2,TGTGCCAGCAGTCACCGCCTGGGGGGGGATGAGCAGTTCTTC,CASSHRLGGDEQFF
NA,TRBV6-5,TRBJ2-2,NA,TGTGCCAGCAGTTCCGGACCCACCGGGGAGCTGTTTTTT,CASSSGPTGELFF